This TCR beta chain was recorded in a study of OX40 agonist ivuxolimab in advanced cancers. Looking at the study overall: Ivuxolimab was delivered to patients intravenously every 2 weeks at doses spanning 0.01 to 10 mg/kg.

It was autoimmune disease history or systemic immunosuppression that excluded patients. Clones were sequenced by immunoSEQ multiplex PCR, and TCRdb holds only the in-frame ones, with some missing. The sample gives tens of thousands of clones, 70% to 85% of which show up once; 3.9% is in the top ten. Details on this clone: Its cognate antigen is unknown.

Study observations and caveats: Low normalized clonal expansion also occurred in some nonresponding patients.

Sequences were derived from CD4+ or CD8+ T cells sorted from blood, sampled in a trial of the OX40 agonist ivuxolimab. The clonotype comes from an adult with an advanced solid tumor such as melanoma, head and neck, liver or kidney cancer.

CDR3 DNA sequence: TGTGCCAGCAGCTTAGAAGGGCTAGCGGGGTCCGCAGATACGCAGTATTTT. Its translation: CASSLEGLAGSADTQYF. This sequence joins TRBV7-8 and TRBJ2-3; 9 nucleotides line up with TRBD2. Per germline, CDR1 SGHVS and CDR2 FQNEAQ. CDR3 length: 17 residues. Trimming cost V 1 base and J 4 bases; bases outside gene matches: 9.